This T cell receptor (beta chain) was recovered during a study of T cells in Graves' hyperthyroidism and ophthalmopathy. About the research overall: Peripheral blood was acquired at first diagnosis, ahead of any therapy whatsoever.

Over 18 months, lack of ophthalmopathy progression marked Graves' hyperthyroidism as stable. General study points: Stable hyperthyroidism and ophthalmopathy were separated using 13 V-J signatures. Most clonotypes expanded in the thyroid (above 0.001) were also present in blood.

The TCR beta CDR3 regions underwent amplification using RNA transcripts as the source. The HTBI primer set was used in a first-round RT-PCR of the TCR CDR3. TCRdb recomputed calls from the multiplex PCR reads with MiXCR, one row per CDR3 protein. Counted here are about 360,000 distinct CDR3 sequences, approximately 19% occurring once; the ten biggest clones make up about 3.5%. There are many counts of this clonotype. Its specificity is unknown. One end of the junction does not line up with germline, which may come from a read error. CDR1 SGHAT and CDR2 FQNNGV come from the germline V gene. The CDR3 runs to 12 residues.

This chain uses TRBV11-2 with TRBJ1-1; D unresolved. The sequencing input was blood. The TCR sequence derives from a young woman with Graves' hyperthyroidism. CDR3 bases: TGTGCCAGCAGCCTCGACGGCACTAAAGCTTTCTTT. This translates into CASSLDGTKAFF.